This TCR beta chain originates from a study of T-cell memory formation after mild COVID-19. TCRdb fed the 5' RACE reads into MiXCR, producing one record per CDR3 protein. The sample contains about 360,000 distinct CDR3 sequences, approximately 13% of which appear only once. Germline V CDR1 and CDR2: MGHRA, YSYEKL. The CDR3 runs 14 residues. Trimming pared 3 bases from V and 4 bases from J, leaving 12 bases between. Study-wide findings and caveats: Clones that contracted from day 15 to 85 were balanced CD4/CD8, while later expanders leaned CD4+.

This clonotype showed up just once. Its target is unknown. This clonotype was sampled from a man aged 18 to 35 who had mild COVID-19 (a few samples of this study predate the infection). Cell type and time point are not known. Source material: PBMCs or a T cell subset sorted from them (not recorded which). V usage is TRBV4-1 and J usage is TRBJ2-5; D might be TRBD1 or TRBD2, each matching 5 bases. The CDR3 here is CASSQTTGRETQYF. CDR3 coding DNA: TGCGCCAGCAGCCAGACTACAGGTCGAGAGACCCAGTACTTC.